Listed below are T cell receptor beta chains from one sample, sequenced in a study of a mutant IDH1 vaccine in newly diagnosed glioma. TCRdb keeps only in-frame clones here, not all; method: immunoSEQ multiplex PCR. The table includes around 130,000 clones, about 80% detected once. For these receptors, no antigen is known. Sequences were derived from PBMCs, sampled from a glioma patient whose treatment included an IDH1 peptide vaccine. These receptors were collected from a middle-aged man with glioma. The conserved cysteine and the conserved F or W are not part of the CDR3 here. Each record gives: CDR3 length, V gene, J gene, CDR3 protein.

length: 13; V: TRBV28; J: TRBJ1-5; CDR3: ASSLVLRSNQPQH
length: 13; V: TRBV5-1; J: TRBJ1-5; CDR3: ASSSTGISNQPQH
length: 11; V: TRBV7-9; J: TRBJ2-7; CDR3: ASSEGNRDEQY
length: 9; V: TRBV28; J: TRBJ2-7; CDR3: ASTGQYEQY
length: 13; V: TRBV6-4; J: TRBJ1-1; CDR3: ASSDSNSGITEAF
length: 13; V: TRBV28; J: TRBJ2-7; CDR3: ASSHSRGNSYEQY
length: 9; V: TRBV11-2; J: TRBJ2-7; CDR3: ASSLSQRQY
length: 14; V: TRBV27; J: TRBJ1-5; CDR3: ASSPRWTLDNQPQH
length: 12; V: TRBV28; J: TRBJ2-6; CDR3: ASSLVREANVLT
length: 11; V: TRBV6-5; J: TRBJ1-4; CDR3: ASSVLEGEKLF
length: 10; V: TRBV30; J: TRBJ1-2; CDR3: AWTGPEYAYT
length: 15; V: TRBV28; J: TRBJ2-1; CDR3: ASIASPGQGVLNEQF
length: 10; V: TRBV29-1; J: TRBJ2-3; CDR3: SVGGSRDTQY
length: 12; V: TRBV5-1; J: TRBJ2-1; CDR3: ASSRASGRDEQF
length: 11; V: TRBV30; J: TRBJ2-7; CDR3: AWSSVSSYEQY
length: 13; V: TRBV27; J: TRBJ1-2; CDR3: ASSSEVRRVDGYT
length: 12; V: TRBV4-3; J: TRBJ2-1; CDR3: ASSHSGDYNEQF
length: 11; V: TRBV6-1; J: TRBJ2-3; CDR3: ASSLESEGTQY
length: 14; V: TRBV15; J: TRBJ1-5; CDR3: ATSKFIELGNQPQH
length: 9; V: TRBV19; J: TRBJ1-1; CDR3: ASRRGTEAF
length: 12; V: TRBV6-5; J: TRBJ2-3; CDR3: ASWAAVSTDTQY
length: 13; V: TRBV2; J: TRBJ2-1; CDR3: ASSEEGLAGGEQF
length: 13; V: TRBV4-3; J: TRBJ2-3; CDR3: ASRAKIRGADTQY
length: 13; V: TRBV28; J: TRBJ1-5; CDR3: ASSHLDRTNQPQH
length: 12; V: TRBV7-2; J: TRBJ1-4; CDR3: ASSLGDAREKLF
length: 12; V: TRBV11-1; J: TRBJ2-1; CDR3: ASSLVSGSAEQF
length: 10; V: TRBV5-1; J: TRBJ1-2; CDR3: ASSLEGLGYT
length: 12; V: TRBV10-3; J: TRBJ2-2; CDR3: ASGQGTYTGELF
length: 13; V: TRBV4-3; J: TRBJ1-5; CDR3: ASSQDPSIGQPQH
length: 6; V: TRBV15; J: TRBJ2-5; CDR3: ASETQY
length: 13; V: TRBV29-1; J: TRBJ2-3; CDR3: SVHRAGSLPDTQY
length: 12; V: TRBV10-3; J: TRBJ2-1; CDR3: AISGLGVGNEQF
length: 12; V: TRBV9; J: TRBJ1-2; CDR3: ASSVGTGIYGYT
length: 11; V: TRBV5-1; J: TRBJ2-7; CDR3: ASSFRGSYEQY
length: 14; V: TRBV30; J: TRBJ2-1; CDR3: AWSVRPGTPRNEQF